This T cell receptor (beta chain) was documented in a study of OX40 agonist ivuxolimab in advanced cancers. Study-wide context: Participants averaged approximately 65 years of age (range about 23 to 80) and were roughly 80% male. Earlier treatment with anti-PD-1, anti-PD-L1 or anti-CTLA-4 was permitted, and roughly 40% had received some.

Blood sampling was done at baseline, cycle 4 day 1, and cycle 7 day 1. Produced via immunoSEQ multiplex PCR; TCRdb's table is partial and in-frame only. The sample lists 77,000 or so clones, around 91% occurring once. Germline assignment: CDR1 SGHTA and CDR2 FQGNSA. The CDR3 runs 14 residues. V was trimmed by 5 bases and J by 0 bases, leaving 9 bases between them. The input for sequencing was CD4+ or CD8+ T cells sorted from blood, taken in a trial of the OX40 agonist ivuxolimab. The TCR sequence derives from an adult with an advanced solid tumor such as melanoma, head and neck, liver or kidney cancer. The J gene is TRBJ2-3, the V gene TRBV7-2; D is uncertain. CDR3 loop: CASSRSMSTDTQYF. The DNA for the CDR3 is TGTGCCAGCAGCAGGAGCATGAGCACAGATACGCAGTATTTT.